The 2 T cell receptor beta chains listed next were all sequenced from one sample in a study of cytomegalovirus exposure and HLA in healthy donors. PCR employed 60 Vbeta and 13 Jbeta primers. The data were produced by immunoSEQ multiplex PCR, yet TCRdb's version contains in-frame clones alone and is incomplete. This table has some 90,000 clones, about three quarters appearing once. Material: PBMCs. The receptors were sampled from a man aged 55 to 70 in good health and CMV-seronegative.

The rearrangement links TRBV19 to TRBJ1-4; D might be TRBD1 (6 bases). The germline gives CDR1 LNHDA, CDR2 SQIVND (reference sequence). The CDR3 length is 15 residues. With 5 bases removed from V and 3 bases from J, the gap between germline ends came to 13 bases. The DNA for the CDR3 is TGTGCCAGTAGTCCCTCCGGGACACCTAATGAAAAACTGTTTTTT. It encodes CASSPSGTPNEKLFF.

The chain links TRBV5-6 to TRBJ2-7, with D maybe TRBD2 (6 bases). V shed 4 bases and J shed 0 bases, with 14 bases lying between them. Germline V gives CDR1 SGHDT, CDR2 YYEEEE. The CDR3 contains 15 residues. For the CDR3, the DNA is TGTGCCAGCAGCGGGCCGGGGGTAGGCTCCTACGAGCAGTACTTC. It is translated as CASSGPGVGSYEQYF. The full variable domain, completed using reference TRBV5-6 and TRBJ2-7, is DAGVTQSPTHLIKTRGQQVTLRCSPKSGHDTVSWYQQALGQGPQFIFQYYEEEERQRGNFPDRFSGHQFPNYSSELNVNALLLGDSALYLCASSGPGVGSYEQYFGPGTRLTVT.